These T cell receptor beta chains were read from a single sample in a study of blood T cell repertoires in COVID-19. TCRdb's table, derived via immunoSEQ multiplex PCR, lists solely in-frame clones and lacks some. The sample lists 650,000 to 800,000 clones; over 80% were seen once. The sample was peripheral blood. The receptors were sampled from a woman aged 18-35 years with acute or convalescent COVID-19. The CDR3 runs from the conserved cysteine through the conserved F or W. The D gene is left open where the match is weak. The size entry is marked missing in some rows and otherwise reads once, few, many or a size class.

v_gene,d_gene,j_gene,abundance,CDR3nt,CDR3aa
TRBV7-7,NA,TRBJ2-3,NA,TGTGCCAGCAGCAAGGCGGGTCTTCGCGCAGATACGCAGTATTTT,CASSKAGLRADTQYF
TRBV19,TRBD1,TRBJ1-2,NA,TGTGCCAGTAGTCTAAGGACAGGGTATGGCTACACCTTC,CASSLRTGYGYTF
TRBV5-6,NA,TRBJ2-2,few,TGTGCCAGCAGCCAAAACACCGGGGAGCTGTTTTTT,CASSQNTGELFF
TRBV9,TRBD1,TRBJ1-1,NA,TGTGCCAGCAGCGCCGACAGGGGAAACACTGAAGCTTTCTTT,CASSADRGNTEAFF
TRBV3-1/TRBV3-2,TRBD2,TRBJ2-1,NA,TGTGCCAGCAGCCAACCCTCACTAGCGGGGGAAGTGGCGCAGTTCTTC,CASSQPSLAGEVAQFF
TRBV30,TRBD1,TRBJ1-1,NA,TGTGCCTGGAGTGTAATTTGGTCGGGGACAGGGGCCCTGAACACTGAAGCTTTCTTT,CAWSVIWSGTGALNTEAFF
TRBV3-1/TRBV3-2,TRBD2,TRBJ2-1,NA,TGTGCCAGCAGCCACTCCGGGACTAGAGGGGACAATGAGCAGTTCTTC,CASSHSGTRGDNEQFF
TRBV13,NA,TRBJ1-3,NA,TGTGCCAGCAGCCCTCTAGCAGGAAACACCATATATTTT,CASSPLAGNTIYF
TRBV5-1,TRBD2,TRBJ2-3,NA,TGCGCCAGCAGCTTGGCGACTAGCGGGGGCCCCCAGGGAGACACAGATACGCAGTATTTT,CASSLATSGGPQGDTDTQYF
TRBV4-1,NA,TRBJ1-1,NA,TGCGCCAGCAGCCACCCGCTTCAGCGGACTGAAGCTTTCTTT,CASSHPLQRTEAFF
TRBV9,TRBD1,TRBJ1-3,once,TGTGCCAGCAGCAACACAGGGGGCTCTGGAAACACCATATATTTT,CASSNTGGSGNTIYF
TRBV18,TRBD1,TRBJ1-2,NA,TGTGCCAGCTCAAAAGGGACAGGGGATGGCTGGGACTACACCTTC,CASSKGTGDGWDYTF
TRBV19,NA,TRBJ1-2,NA,TGTGCCAGTAGTGATGCCCCCCGGACAGCTAACTATGGCTACACCTTC,CASSDAPRTANYGYTF
TRBV29-1,NA,TRBJ1-2,once,TGCAGCGTTGCGTGGCAGGGGCTTGGCTACACCTTC,CSVAWQGLGYTF
TRBV24-1,TRBD1,TRBJ2-3,NA,TGTGCCACCAGTGATCCCCGGGGCAGGGGGCGACCAGATACGCAGTATTTT,CATSDPRGRGRPDTQYF
TRBV9,NA,TRBJ1-4,NA,TGTGCCAGCAGCCCCGGGGGGCAATCGGTAAATGAAAAACTGTTTTTT,CASSPGGQSVNEKLFF
TRBV18,NA,TRBJ1-1,NA,TGTGCCAGCTCACCACCTGGGTTACAGCCGACTGAAGCTTTCTTT,CASSPPGLQPTEAFF
TRBV4-1,TRBD1,TRBJ2-7,NA,TGCGCCAGCAGCCAACCCCGGGACAGGCGTGAATACGAGCAGTACTTC,CASSQPRDRREYEQYF
TRBV25-1,NA,TRBJ1-2,NA,TGTGCCAGCAGTGAATTCGGCTTGGAGGGCTACACCTTC,CASSEFGLEGYTF
TRBV19,TRBD1,TRBJ1-5,NA,TGTGCCAGTAGTACCCCCGGACAGGGGAATCAGCCCCAGCATTTT,CASSTPGQGNQPQHF
TRBV11-2,TRBD1,TRBJ1-2,NA,TGTGCCAGCGCATCCACAGGGGCCGCCTATGGCTACACCTTC,CASASTGAAYGYTF
TRBV5-4,TRBD1,TRBJ1-2,NA,TGTGCCAGCAGCTTTTTGGACAGGGCATTATATGGCTACACCTTC,CASSFLDRALYGYTF
TRBV21-1,NA,TRBJ2-7,NA,TGTGCCAGCAGCAAAGGGGGGACAGGGACGTCCGACGAGCAGTACTTC,CASSKGGTGTSDEQYF
TRBV4-1,TRBD1,TRBJ1-1,NA,TGCGCCAGCAGCCAGGGACAGGTGATGAACACTGAAGCTTTCTTT,CASSQGQVMNTEAFF
TRBV2,TRBD2,TRBJ2-1,NA,TGTGCCAGCAGTGAAAGACTAGCGGAATACAATGAGCAGTTCTTC,CASSERLAEYNEQFF
TRBV18,TRBD1,TRBJ2-7,once,TGTGCCAGCTCACAGGACAGGGGGCTAGGCGAGCAGTACTTC,CASSQDRGLGEQYF
TRBV11-2,NA,TRBJ1-1,NA,TGTGCCAGCAATCCGGACCTTGATCGGGACAAACTGAACACTGAAGCTTTCTTT,CASNPDLDRDKLNTEAFF
TRBV7-5,NA,TRBJ1-3,few,TGTGCCAGAAGCCCAGGACAGGGGGCAGGTGGAAACACCATATATTTT,CARSPGQGAGGNTIYF